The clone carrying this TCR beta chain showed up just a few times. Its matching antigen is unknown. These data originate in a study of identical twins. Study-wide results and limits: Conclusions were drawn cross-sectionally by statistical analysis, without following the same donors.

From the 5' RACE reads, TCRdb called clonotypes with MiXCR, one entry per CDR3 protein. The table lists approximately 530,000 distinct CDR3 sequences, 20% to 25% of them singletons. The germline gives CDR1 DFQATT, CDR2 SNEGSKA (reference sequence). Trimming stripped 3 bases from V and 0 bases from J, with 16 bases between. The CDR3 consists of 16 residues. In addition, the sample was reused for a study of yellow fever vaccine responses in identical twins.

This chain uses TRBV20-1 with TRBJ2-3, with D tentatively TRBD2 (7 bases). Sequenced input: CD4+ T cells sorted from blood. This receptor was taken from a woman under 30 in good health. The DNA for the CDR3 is TGCAGTGCTAGTCGTCAGGCGGGGGCCAGCACAGATACGCAGTATTTT. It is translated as CSASRQAGASTDTQYF.